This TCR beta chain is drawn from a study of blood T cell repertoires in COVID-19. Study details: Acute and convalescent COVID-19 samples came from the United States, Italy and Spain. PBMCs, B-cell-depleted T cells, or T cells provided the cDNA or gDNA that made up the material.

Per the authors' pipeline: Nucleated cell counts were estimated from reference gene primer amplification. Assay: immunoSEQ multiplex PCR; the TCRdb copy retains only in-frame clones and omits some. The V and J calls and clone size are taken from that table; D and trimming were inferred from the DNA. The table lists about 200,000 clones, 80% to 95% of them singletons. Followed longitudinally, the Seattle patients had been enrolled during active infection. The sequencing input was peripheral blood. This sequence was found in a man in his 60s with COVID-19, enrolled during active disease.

CDR3 nucleotides: TGCGCCAGCAGTGATCAAACAGGGCAGGGACCCTACAATGAGCAGTTCTTC. Its translation: CASSDQTGQGPYNEQFF. The chain employs TRBV10-2 and TRBJ2-1, with D perhaps matching TRBD1 (6 bases). Germline V gene lookup returns CDR1 WSHSY and CDR2 SAAADI. Trimming removed 3 bases at V and 2 bases at J, with 17 bases between. The CDR3 contains 17 residues.